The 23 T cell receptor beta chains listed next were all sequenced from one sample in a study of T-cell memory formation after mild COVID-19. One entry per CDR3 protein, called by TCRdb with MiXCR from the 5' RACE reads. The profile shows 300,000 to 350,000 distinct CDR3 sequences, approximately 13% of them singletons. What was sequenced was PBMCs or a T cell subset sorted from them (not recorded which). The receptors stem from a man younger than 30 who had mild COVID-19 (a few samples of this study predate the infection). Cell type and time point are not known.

The CDR3 DNA sequence: TGTGCCAGCAGTTTAAATTTCGGGCCGCAGTACGTC. As protein: CASSLNFGPQYV. The chain joins TRBV12-3 or TRBV12-4 to TRBJ2-7; unclear D gene. With 2 bases removed from V and 9 bases from J, the gap between germline ends came to 11 bases. This CDR3 contains 12 residues.

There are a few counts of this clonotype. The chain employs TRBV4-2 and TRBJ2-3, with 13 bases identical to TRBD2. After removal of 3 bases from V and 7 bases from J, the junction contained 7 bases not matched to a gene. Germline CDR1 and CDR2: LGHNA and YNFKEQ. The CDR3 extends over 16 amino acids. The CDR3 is CASSHDTSGGAYTQYF. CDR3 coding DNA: TGTGCCAGCAGCCATGATACTAGCGGGGGGGCATATACGCAGTATTTT.

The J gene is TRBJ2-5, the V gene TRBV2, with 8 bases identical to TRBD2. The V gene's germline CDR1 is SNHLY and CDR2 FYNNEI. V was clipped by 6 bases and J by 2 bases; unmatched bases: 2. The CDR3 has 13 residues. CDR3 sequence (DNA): TGTGCCAGCAGGGGACTAGTTCAAGAGACCCAGTACTTC. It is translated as CASRGLVQETQYF.

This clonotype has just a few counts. CDR3 DNA sequence: TGTGCCAGCAGCCGGCCCGAAAACACAGATACGCAGTATTTT. The encoded protein is CASSRPENTDTQYF. The chain uses TRBV6-5 and TRBJ2-3; D gene unclear. CDR3 length: 14 amino acids. V was shortened by 6 bases and J by 2 bases, with 12 bases between the two germline ends. Germline CDR1 and CDR2: MNHEY and SVGAGI.

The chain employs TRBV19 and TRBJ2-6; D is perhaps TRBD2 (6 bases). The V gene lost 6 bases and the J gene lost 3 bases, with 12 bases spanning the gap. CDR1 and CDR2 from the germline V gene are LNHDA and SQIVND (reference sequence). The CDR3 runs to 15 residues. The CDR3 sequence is CASRPAGYGANVLTF. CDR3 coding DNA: TGTGCCAGTAGACCAGCGGGTTATGGGGCCAACGTCCTGACTTTC.

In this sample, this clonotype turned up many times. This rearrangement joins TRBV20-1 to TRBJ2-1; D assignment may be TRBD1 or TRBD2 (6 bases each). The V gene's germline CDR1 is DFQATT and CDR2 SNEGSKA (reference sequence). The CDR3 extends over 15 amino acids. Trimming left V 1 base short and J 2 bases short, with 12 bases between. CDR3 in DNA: TGCAGTGCTAGAGCCGAGGAGGGGGCCTACAATGAGCAGTTCTTC. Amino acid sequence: CSARAEEGAYNEQFF.

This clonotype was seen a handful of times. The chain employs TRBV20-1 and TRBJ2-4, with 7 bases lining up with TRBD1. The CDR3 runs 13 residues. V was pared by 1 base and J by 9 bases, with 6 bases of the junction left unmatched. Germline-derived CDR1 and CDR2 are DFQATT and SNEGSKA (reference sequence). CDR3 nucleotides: TGCAGTGCTAGAGTTGGGACAGAGGTCATTCAGTACTTC. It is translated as CSARVGTEVIQYF.

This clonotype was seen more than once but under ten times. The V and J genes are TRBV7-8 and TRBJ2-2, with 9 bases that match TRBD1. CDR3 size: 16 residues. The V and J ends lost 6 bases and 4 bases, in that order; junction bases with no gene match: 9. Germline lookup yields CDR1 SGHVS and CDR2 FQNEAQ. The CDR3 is CASRLLRDRATGELFF. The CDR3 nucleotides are TGTGCCAGCAGACTCCTCCGGGACAGGGCCACCGGGGAGCTGTTTTTT.

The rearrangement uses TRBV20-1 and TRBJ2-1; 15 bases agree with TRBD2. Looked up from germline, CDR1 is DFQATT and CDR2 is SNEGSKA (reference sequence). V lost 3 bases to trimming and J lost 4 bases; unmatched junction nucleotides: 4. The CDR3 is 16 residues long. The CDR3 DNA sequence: TGCAGTGCTAGTCGGGGACTAGCGGGGGGATACAATGAGCAGTTCTTC. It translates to CSASRGLAGGYNEQFF.

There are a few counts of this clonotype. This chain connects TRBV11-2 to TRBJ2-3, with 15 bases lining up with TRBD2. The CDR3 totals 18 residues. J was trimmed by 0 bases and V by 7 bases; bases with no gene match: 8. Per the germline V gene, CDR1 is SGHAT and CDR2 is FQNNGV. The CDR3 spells CASNGGTSGGFSTDTQYF. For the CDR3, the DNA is TGTGCCAGCAACGGTGGGACTAGCGGGGGGTTTAGCACAGATACGCAGTATTTT. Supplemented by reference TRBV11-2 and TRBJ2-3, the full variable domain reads EAGVAQSPRYKIIEKRQSVAFWCNPISGHATLYWYQQILGQGPKLLIQFQNNGVVDDSQLPKDRFSAERLKGVDSTLKIQPAKLEDSAVYLCASNGGTSGGFSTDTQYFGPGTRLTVL.

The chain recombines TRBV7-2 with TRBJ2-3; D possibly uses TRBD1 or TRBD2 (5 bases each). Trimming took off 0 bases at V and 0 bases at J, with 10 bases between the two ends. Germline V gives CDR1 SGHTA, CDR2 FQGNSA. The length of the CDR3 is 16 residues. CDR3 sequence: CASSLARWGSTDTQYF. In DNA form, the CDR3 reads TGTGCCAGCAGCTTAGCGCGGTGGGGGAGCACAGATACGCAGTATTTT.

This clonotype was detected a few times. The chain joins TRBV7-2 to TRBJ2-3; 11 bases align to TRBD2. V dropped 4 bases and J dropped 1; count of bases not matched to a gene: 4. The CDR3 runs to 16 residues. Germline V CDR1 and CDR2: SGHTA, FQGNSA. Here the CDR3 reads CASSSRGLAGTDTQYF. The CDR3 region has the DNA TGTGCCAGCAGCTCTAGGGGACTAGCGGGCACAGATACGCAGTATTTT. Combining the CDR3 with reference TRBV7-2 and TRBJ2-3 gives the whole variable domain GAGVSQSPSNKVTEKGKDVELRCDPISGHTALYWYRQSLGQGLEFLIYFQGNSAPDKSGLPSDRFSAERTGGSVSTLTIQRTQQEDSAVYLCASSSRGLAGTDTQYFGPGTRLTVL.

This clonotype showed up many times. The CDR3: CASSSGTGYPPLHF. CDR3 bases: TGCGCCAGCAGTTCCGGGACAGGGTATCCACCCCTCCACTTT. The chain combines TRBV4-3 with TRBJ1-6, with TRBD1 matching 9 bases. Germline CDR1 is LGHNA and CDR2 is YSLEER. This CDR3 comprises 14 residues. The junction had 8 bases not matched to a gene; V was cut back by 6 bases and J by 11 bases.

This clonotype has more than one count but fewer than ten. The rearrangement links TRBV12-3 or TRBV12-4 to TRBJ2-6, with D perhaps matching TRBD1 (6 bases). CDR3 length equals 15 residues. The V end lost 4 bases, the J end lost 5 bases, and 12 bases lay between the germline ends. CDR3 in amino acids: CASSSTGGRANVLTF. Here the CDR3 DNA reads TGTGCCAGCAGTTCGACAGGTGGCCGGGCCAACGTCCTGACTTTC.

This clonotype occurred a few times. CDR3 DNA sequence: TGTGCCAGCAGCCAATCCGGGACTAGCGGAGGTAATACGCAGTATTTT. This translates into CASSQSGTSGGNTQYF. The chain uses TRBV4-2 and TRBJ2-3, with 11 positions matching TRBD2. Germline V gives CDR1 LGHNA, CDR2 YNFKEQ. The CDR3 is made up of 16 amino acids. With V trimmed by 2 bases and J by 7 bases, 8 bases remained unmatched.

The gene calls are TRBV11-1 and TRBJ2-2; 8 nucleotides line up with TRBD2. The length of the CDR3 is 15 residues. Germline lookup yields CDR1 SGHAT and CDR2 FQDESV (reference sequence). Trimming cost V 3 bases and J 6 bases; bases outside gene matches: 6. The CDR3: CASSFLTAGAGELFF. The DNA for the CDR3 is TGTGCCAGCAGCTTTCTGACAGCGGGAGCCGGGGAGCTGTTTTTT. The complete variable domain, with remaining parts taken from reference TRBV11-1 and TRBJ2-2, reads EAEVAQSPRYKITEKSQAVAFWCDPISGHATLYWYRQILGQGPELLVQFQDESVVDDSQLPKDRFSAERLKGVDSTLKIQPAELGDSAMYLCASSFLTAGAGELFFGEGSRLTVL.

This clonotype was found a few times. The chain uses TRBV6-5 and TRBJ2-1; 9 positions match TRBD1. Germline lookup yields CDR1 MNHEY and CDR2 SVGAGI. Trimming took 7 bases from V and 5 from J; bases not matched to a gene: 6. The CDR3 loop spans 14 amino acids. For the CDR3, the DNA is TGTGCCAGCACCCCGCGGACAGGGGACAATGAGCAGTTCTTC. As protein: CASTPRTGDNEQFF.

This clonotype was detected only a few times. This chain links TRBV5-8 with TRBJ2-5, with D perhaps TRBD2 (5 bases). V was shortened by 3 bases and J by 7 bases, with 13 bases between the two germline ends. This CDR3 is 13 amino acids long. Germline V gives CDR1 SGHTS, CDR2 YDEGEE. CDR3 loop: CASSSLRVSTQYF. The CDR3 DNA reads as TGTGCCAGCAGCTCCTTGCGGGTTTCGACCCAGTACTTC.

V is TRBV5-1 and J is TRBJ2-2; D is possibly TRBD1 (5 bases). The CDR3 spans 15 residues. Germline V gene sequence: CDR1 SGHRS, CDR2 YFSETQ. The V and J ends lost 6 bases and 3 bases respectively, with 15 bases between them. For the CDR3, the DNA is TGCGCCAGCATAGGCGACAGTTCCTACACCGGGGAGCTGTTTTTT. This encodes CASIGDSSYTGELFF.

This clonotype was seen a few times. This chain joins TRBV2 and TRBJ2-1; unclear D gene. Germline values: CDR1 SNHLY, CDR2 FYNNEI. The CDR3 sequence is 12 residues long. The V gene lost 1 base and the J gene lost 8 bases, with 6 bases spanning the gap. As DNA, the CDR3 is TGTGCCAGCAGTGAAGGGGGTTATGAGCAGTTCTTC. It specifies CASSEGGYEQFF.

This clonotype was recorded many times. This CDR3 is CASSPGRDTQYF. The DNA for the CDR3 is TGCGCCAGCAGCCCAGGGAGAGATACGCAGTATTTT. This rearrangement joins TRBV5-1 to TRBJ2-3, with D possibly being TRBD1 or TRBD2 (5 bases each). CDR1 is SGHRS and CDR2 is YFSETQ in the germline V gene. This CDR3 contains 12 residues. V lost 4 bases to trimming and J lost 5 bases, with 8 bases between them.

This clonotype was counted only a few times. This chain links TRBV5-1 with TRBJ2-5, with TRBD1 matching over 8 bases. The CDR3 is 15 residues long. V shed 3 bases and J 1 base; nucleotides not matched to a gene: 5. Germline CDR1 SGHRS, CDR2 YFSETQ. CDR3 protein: CASSYGTGGQETQYF. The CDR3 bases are TGCGCCAGCAGCTACGGGACAGGAGGCCAAGAGACCCAGTACTTC.

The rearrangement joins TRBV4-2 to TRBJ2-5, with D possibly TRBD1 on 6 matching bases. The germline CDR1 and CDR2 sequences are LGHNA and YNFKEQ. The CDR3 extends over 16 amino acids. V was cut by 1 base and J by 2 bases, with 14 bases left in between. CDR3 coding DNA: TGTGCCAGCAGCCAAGCAGCCGGACAGCCTCAAGAGACCCAGTACTTC. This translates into CASSQAAGQPQETQYF.